The 10 T cell receptor beta chains presented below share a single source sample, sequenced in a study of T cell responses to AZD1222 COVID-19 vaccine. Only in-frame clones appear in the TCRdb table, and some are missing; sequencing was by immunoSEQ multiplex PCR. The table includes 150,000 to 200,000 clones, roughly 92% detected once. This material consisted of peripheral blood, taken on day 0 of AZD1222 vaccination. These receptors were obtained from an adult in good health.

This chain joins TRBV6-5 and TRBJ1-2, with 8 bases aligning to TRBD1. The trim removed 5 bases at V and 7 bases at J, leaving 9 bases unmatched. From germline, CDR1 is MNHEY and CDR2 SVGAGI. The CDR3 spans 14 residues. CDR3 nucleotides: TGTGCCAGCAGTAATTCACAGGGGGACCGTGGCTACACCTTC. Its translation: CASSNSQGDRGYTF.

The J gene is TRBJ2-2, the V gene TRBV21-1. TRBV21-1 is a pseudogene segment. The CDR3 has 19 amino acids. The CDR3 loop reads CASSKLLRGVWANTGELFF. The CDR3 DNA reads TGTGCCAGCAGCAAATTATTAAGGGGAGTTTGGGCGAACACCGGGGAGCTGTTTTTT.

This chain joins TRBV9 and TRBJ2-3; 10 bases line up with TRBD2. The trim removed 0 bases at V and 2 bases at J, leaving 6 bases unmatched. This CDR3 is 17 amino acids long. The germline gives CDR1 SGDLS, CDR2 YYNGEE. DNA of the CDR3: TGTGCCAGCAGCGTAGAAGGTAGCGGGGGGTACACAGATACGCAGTATTTT. Its translation is CASSVEGSGGYTDTQYF.

This clone was counted once. The CDR3 here is CASSVGMGSGAGNEQFF. As DNA, the CDR3 is TGTGCCAGCAGCGTGGGAATGGGGAGCGGAGCCGGAAATGAGCAGTTCTTC. V usage is TRBV9 and J usage is TRBJ2-1, with a weak D call TRBD2 (5 bases). V was clipped by 2 bases and J by 7 bases, with 22 bases between them. The germline gives CDR1 SGDLS, CDR2 YYNGEE. The CDR3 has 17 amino acids.

This clone occurred once. V gene TRBV25-1 combines with J gene TRBJ2-4, with unresolved D. The CDR3 sequence is 11 residues long. Per the germline V gene, CDR1 is MGHDK and CDR2 is SYGVNS. V was cut by 5 bases and J by 6 bases, with 5 bases left in between. The CDR3 protein is CASSSRNIQYF. For the CDR3, the DNA is TGTGCCAGCAGTAGTAGAAACATTCAGTACTTC.

The gene calls are TRBV2 and TRBJ1-4, with D unresolved. Trimming took 6 bases from V and 4 from J, leaving 15 bases between them. The CDR3 has 15 residues. Germline V lookup: CDR1 SNHLY, CDR2 FYNNEI. CDR3 sequence: CASSGSGLVNEKLFF. The CDR3 nucleotides are TGTGCCAGCAGCGGCTCCGGGCTAGTTAATGAAAAACTGTTTTTT.

V and J are TRBV6-1 and TRBJ1-2; 7 nucleotides align to TRBD1. Trimming at V came to 1 base and at J to 8 bases, leaving 13 bases not matched to a gene. CDR1 MNHNS and CDR2 SASEGT come from the germline V gene. There are 16 residues in the CDR3. CDR3 in amino acids: CASSEGGDRGSRGYTF. The CDR3 coding sequence is TGTGCCAGCAGTGAAGGGGGGGACAGAGGTTCGAGGGGCTACACCTTC.

This sequence joins TRBV27 and TRBJ2-7; D is unclear. The CDR3 contains 14 residues. From germline, CDR1 is MNHEY and CDR2 SMNVEV (reference sequence). V lost 5 bases and J lost 5, with 16 bases in between. CDR3 bases: TGTGCCAGCAGTCGCACCCCTCAGTCCCACGAGCAGTACTTC. This encodes CASSRTPQSHEQYF.

This clone was observed once. The V and J genes are TRBV19 and TRBJ1-5; weak D call: TRBD1 (5 bases). V lost 3 bases and J lost 9, with 15 bases in between. The CDR3 runs 14 residues. In germline, CDR1 is LNHDA, CDR2 SQIVND (reference sequence). DNA for the CDR3: TGTGCCAGTAGTATTCCCAGGGAGGGTCGGCCCCAGCATTTT. It translates to CASSIPREGRPQHF.

The chain has TRBV7-2 and TRBJ1-6, with 7 bases matching TRBD1. The CDR3 contains 17 residues. Trimming removed 0 bases from V and 6 bases from J; junction bases left unmatched: 8. Germline V CDR1 and CDR2: SGHTA, FQGNSA. Here the CDR3 DNA reads TGTGCCAGCAGCTTAGCGGGGACAGTCGTACGTAATTCACCCCTCCACTTT. It is translated as CASSLAGTVVRNSPLHF.